This T cell receptor (beta chain) originates from a study of T cell changes during pregnancy in multiple sclerosis. Trimming removed 5 bases from V and 3 bases from J; junction bases left unmatched: 9. In germline, CDR1 is LNHDA, CDR2 SQIVND (reference sequence). This CDR3 contains 15 residues. Data came from immunoSEQ multiplex PCR; TCRdb stores just in-frame clones and leaves some out. The table includes approximately 92,000 clones, over 80% detected once. V is TRBV19 and J is TRBJ2-7; 8 positions match TRBD2. The origin of this receptor is a female donor with multiple sclerosis, enrolled in a pregnancy study. The source was peripheral blood, collected in the first trimester of pregnancy. DNA of the CDR3: TGTGCCAGTAGTCCCAGCGGGAGTAGCGGCTACGAGCAGTACTTC. Translation: CASSPSGSSGYEQYF.